The T cell receptor (beta chain) under discussion was sequenced for a study of cytomegalovirus exposure and HLA in healthy donors. This CDR3 is built from 12 residues. The germline V and J ends were trimmed by 7 bases and 10 bases, with 16 bases remaining between them. CDR1 is SGHTA and CDR2 is FQGNSA in the germline V gene. Whole-study results and caveats: High sensitivity and specificity were reportedly achieved when the classifier diagnosed cytomegalovirus status. Using a false discovery rate of 0.05, a later analysis showed that 15,000 to 20,000 TCR beta sequences were associated with HLA alleles.

With respect to this clone: Its antigen is as yet unknown.

The PCR employed 60 Vbeta primers together with 13 Jbeta primers. This table comes from immunoSEQ multiplex PCR, and its TCRdb copy is limited to in-frame clones, with some not included. The data show about 200,000 clones, approximately 78% seen once. Sequencing input: PBMCs. This receptor was identified in a woman between 40 and 55 years old in good health and CMV-seronegative. This sequence joins TRBV7-2 and TRBJ1-2; TRBD1 might be the D (5 bases). The CDR3 protein is CASTGGSGDYTF. The CDR3 DNA reads TGTGCCAGCACCGGGGGGTCGGGGGACTACACCTTC.